The rows below give T cell receptor beta chains drawn from one sample of a study of blood T cell repertoires in COVID-19. Assay used: immunoSEQ multiplex PCR; TCRdb lists only in-frame clones, some missing. The profile shows 150,000 or so clones, more than 75% of them singletons. Sequenced material: PBMCs or T cells enriched from blood (not recorded which). The receptors here all came from a woman aged 45-65 years who had recovered from COVID-19. The CDR3 runs from the conserved cysteine through the conserved F or W. A D gene is named only where the DNA matches it firmly. Only some rows state a clone size, as once, few, many or a class for expanded clones.

CDR3nt	CDR3aa	j_gene	abundance	v_gene	d_gene
TGTGCCAGCAGCTTCGGTCATGGTCAGCCCCAGCATTTT	CASSFGHGQPQHF	TRBJ1-5	-	TRBV11-2	-
TGTGCCAGCAGCTTAGGGCACGGATTCGGGGGTTCTAGCAATCAGCCCCAGCATTTT	CASSLGHGFGGSSNQPQHF	TRBJ1-5	-	TRBV7-8	-
TGTGCCAGCAGTCTACACCTAGGAGGCGGCTACACCTTC	CASSLHLGGGYTF	TRBJ1-2	-	TRBV28	-
TGTGCCAGCTCACCCGGGACAGGGGCCGAAGAGACCCAGTACTTC	CASSPGTGAEETQYF	TRBJ2-5	-	TRBV18	TRBD1
TGTGCCAGCAGGGACGCAGGGGGGAGCTCCTATAATTCACCCCTTCTTTATTCACCCCTCCACTTT	CASRDAGGSSYNSPLLYSPLHF	TRBJ1-6	-	TRBV28	TRBD1
TGTGCCAGCAGTCCCCCGTTCTCCTATAATTCACCCCTCCACTTT	CASSPPFSYNSPLHF	TRBJ1-6	-	TRBV27	-
TGCGCCAGCAGCTTGGAGGGGGTTACCAACGAGCAGTACTTC	CASSLEGVTNEQYF	TRBJ2-7	many	TRBV5-1	-
TGCGCCAGCAGAGAGACAGGGGGCAGTGGAAACACCATATATTTT	CASRETGGSGNTIYF	TRBJ1-3	few	TRBV10-2	TRBD1
TGCGCCAGCAGCTTTGAGGGTTACGAGCAGTACTTC	CASSFEGYEQYF	TRBJ2-7	-	TRBV5-1	-
TGTGCCACCAGTGATCTGACTAGCCCCGGGGAGCTGTTTTTT	CATSDLTSPGELFF	TRBJ2-2	-	TRBV24-1	TRBD2
TGTGCCAGCCAGGAGGAGGGTTTCGCTGAAGCTTTCTTT	CASQEEGFAEAFF	TRBJ1-1	-	TRBV2	-
TGTGCCAGCTCACCGTTAAGCGGGACAGGACCTGAAGCTTTCTTT	CASSPLSGTGPEAFF	TRBJ1-1	-	TRBV18	TRBD1
TGTGCCAGCAGCTTAACGCAGGGCTACACCTTC	CASSLTQGYTF	TRBJ1-2	-	TRBV7-9	-
TGTGCCAGCAGCTTGGTGCGTCCAATCCTCACAGATACGCAGTATTTT	CASSLVRPILTDTQYF	TRBJ2-3	-	TRBV7-9	-
TGTGCCAGCGGGCGGGTGGGACAGCCTAATCAGCCCCAGCATTTT	CASGRVGQPNQPQHF	TRBJ1-5	-	TRBV27	TRBD1
TGTGCCAGCAGACGGACAGGGAACGAAGCCCAGCATTTT	CASRRTGNEAQHF	TRBJ1-5	-	TRBV28	TRBD1
TGTGCTAGTGGTTTGGACCGAGGGGGTGATGAGCAGTTCTTC	CASGLDRGGDEQFF	TRBJ2-1	-	TRBV12-5	-
TGCAGCGTTGAAGAGGGACAGGGCGGTGAGCAGTTCTTC	CSVEEGQGGEQFF	TRBJ2-1	many	TRBV29-1	TRBD1
TGTGCCAGCAGCGTAGATGCCGGGGGGCCCCTCCACTTT	CASSVDAGGPLHF	TRBJ1-6	-	TRBV11-3	-
TGTGCCAGCGGTGGGCCCCCGCTATACAATGAGCAGTTCTTC	CASGGPPLYNEQFF	TRBJ2-1	-	TRBV28	-
TGTGCCAGCAGCTTACCCCTAGCGGGGGGGCAGCCGTTCTTC	CASSLPLAGGQPFF	TRBJ2-1	-	TRBV7-3	TRBD2
TGCAGCGTCGCACGTAACAGGGGCGACACTGAAGCTTTCTTT	CSVARNRGDTEAFF	TRBJ1-1	-	TRBV29-1	TRBD1
TGTGCCAGCTCACCGGGGACAGGGAGTAATTCACCCCTCCACTTT	CASSPGTGSNSPLHF	TRBJ1-6	-	TRBV18	TRBD1
TGTGCCAGCAGCGTAGGGGGGGAGGGCCCGGAGCAGTTCTTC	CASSVGGEGPEQFF	TRBJ2-1	-	TRBV9	TRBD2
TGTGCCAGCAGTGAAATCGGAGGAGTCTATAGCAATCAGCCCCAGCATTTT	CASSEIGGVYSNQPQHF	TRBJ1-5	-	TRBV2	-
TGTGCCAGCAGCTTGGGGGGAGGGGACATGAACACTGAAGCTTTCTTT	CASSLGGGDMNTEAFF	TRBJ1-1	once	TRBV5-4	-
TGTGCCACAAGGGACAGGGGGGATCAGCCCCAGCATTTT	CATRDRGDQPQHF	TRBJ1-5	-	TRBV10-3	TRBD1
TGCGCCAGCAGCCAGGGAATTTCCCAAGATCAGCCCCAGCATTTT	CASSQGISQDQPQHF	TRBJ1-5	-	TRBV5-1	-
TGTGCCAGCAGCTCCTTGACAGTCCTTGGCTCTGGGGCCAACGTCCTGACTTTC	CASSSLTVLGSGANVLTF	TRBJ2-6	-	TRBV5-5	-
TGCGCCACCGGGGGGGGGCCCTTGCTGGATGAGCAGTTCTTC	CATGGGPLLDEQFF	TRBJ2-1	-	TRBV5-1	TRBD2
TGTGCCACCGCGCCGGGACTCCTATCCTACGAGCAGTACTTC	CATAPGLLSYEQYF	TRBJ2-7	once	TRBV6-5	-
TGTGCCAGCAGCCATCGAGACAGGGGGTCGTACGAGCAGTACTTC	CASSHRDRGSYEQYF	TRBJ2-7	-	TRBV3-1/TRBV3-2	TRBD1
TGCGCCAGCAGCGGGACAGACACTTACTCTGGAAACACCATATATTTT	CASSGTDTYSGNTIYF	TRBJ1-3	-	TRBV5-1	TRBD1
TGCAGCGGGACAGGACCGAACACTGAAGCTTTCTTT	CSGTGPNTEAFF	TRBJ1-1	-	TRBV29-1	TRBD1
TGCGCCAGCACGGACAGGTCGAACACTGAAGCTTTCTTT	CASTDRSNTEAFF	TRBJ1-1	-	TRBV10-2	TRBD1
TGTGCCAGCTCCCCGGGGGGCGACACAGATACGCAGTATTTT	CASSPGGDTDTQYF	TRBJ2-3	-	TRBV7-3	-
TGCAGCTCCCGGACTAGCGGGAGGGAGACCCAGTACTTC	CSSRTSGRETQYF	TRBJ2-5	-	TRBV29-1	TRBD2
TGTGCCGGTTCCGCAGGCGCCGCGTCCTACAATGAGCAGTTCTTC	CAGSAGAASYNEQFF	TRBJ2-1	-	TRBV11-2	-
TGTGCCACCAAGTCGGGGCGGGACTCAGCCTACAATGAGCAGTTCTTC	CATKSGRDSAYNEQFF	TRBJ2-1	-	TRBV15	-
TGTGCCAGCTCAGGACAGGGGCTCGGCGATGAGCAGTTCTTC	CASSGQGLGDEQFF	TRBJ2-1	-	TRBV18	TRBD1
TGTGCCAGCAGCTCCGACGGGGGGGGCACCCCATTCACAGGGGCCCAGTACTTC	CASSSDGGGTPFTGAQYF	TRBJ2-5	few	TRBV11-2	-